The 19 T cell receptor beta chains below were found in one sample sequenced in a study of cytomegalovirus exposure and HLA in healthy donors. PCR primers comprised 60 Vbeta and 13 Jbeta primers. Here immunoSEQ multiplex PCR was the method, and the copy in TCRdb shows in-frame clones only, minus some. The sample lists 68,000 or so clones; 80% to 90% were seen once. Material: PBMCs. The receptors were sampled from a human donor in good health.

This clone was observed a single time. The chain joins TRBV11-3 to TRBJ1-3; no clear D gene. Germline-derived CDR1 and CDR2 are SGHNT and YENEEA. Trimming took off 4 bases at V and 4 bases at J, with 8 bases between the two ends. The CDR3 consists of 13 residues. Here the CDR3 DNA reads TGTGCCAGCAGCTCCACGGGGGGAAACACCATATATTTT. Its protein product is CASSSTGGNTIYF.

The chain uses TRBV6-1 and TRBJ2-1, with 11 bases matching TRBD1. From germline, CDR1 is MNHNS and CDR2 SASEGT. The CDR3 is 13 residues long. Germline trimming cut 3 bases from V and 15 bases from J; bases unmatched to any gene: 7. The CDR3 loop reads CASSDLDRGPGFF. CDR3 nucleotides: TGTGCCAGCAGTGACCTGGACAGGGGGCCGGGGTTCTTC.

V and J are TRBV4-3 and TRBJ2-1; maybe TRBD1 (5 bases). The CDR3 has 15 amino acids. Germline V gene data show CDR1 as LGHNA and CDR2 as YSLEER. Trimming cost V 5 bases and J 0 bases, with 11 bases left between them. CDR3 nucleotides: TGCGCCAGCAGCGTAAGACAGTCCTCCTACAATGAGCAGTTCTTC. Translation gives CASSVRQSSYNEQFF.

The chain uses TRBV6-5 and TRBJ2-7; D remains ambiguous. Germline V gene data show CDR1 as MNHEY and CDR2 as SVGAGI. The CDR3 sequence is 15 residues long. Trimming shortened V by 4 bases and J by 1 base, and 14 bases separated the two germline ends. The CDR3 nucleotides are TGTGCCAGCAGTTCCGGCCCAGGAATGTCCTACGAGCAGTACTTC. Translation gives CASSSGPGMSYEQYF.

A few counts support this clone. The V call is TRBV28, the J call TRBJ1-1; a weak D match, TRBD1 (6 bases). The CDR3 runs 15 residues. Germline assignment: CDR1 MDHEN and CDR2 SYDVKM. Trimming took 4 bases from V and 0 from J, leaving 12 bases between them. CDR3 nucleotide sequence: TGTGCCAGCAGTTCCAGGACAGAGCTGAACACTGAAGCTTTCTTT. As protein: CASSSRTELNTEAFF. The variable domain in full, with the rest retrieved from reference TRBV28 and TRBJ1-1, is DVKVTQSSRYLVKRTGEKVFLECVQDMDHENMFWYRQDPGLGLRLIYFSYDVKMKEKGDIPEGYSVSREKKERFSLILESASTNQTSMYLCASSSRTELNTEAFFGQGTRLTVV.

The rearrangement links TRBV5-4 to TRBJ2-3; 9 bases fit TRBD2. V was pared by 4 bases and J by 0 bases, with 6 bases of the junction left unmatched. CDR3 length equals 16 residues. Germline CDR1 is SGHNT and CDR2 is YYREEE (reference sequence). The CDR3 bases are TGTGCCAGCAGCGCGAGCGGGGGGAGGAGCACAGATACGCAGTATTTT. Protein: CASSASGGRSTDTQYF.

The chain employs TRBV6-5 and TRBJ2-5; TRBD1 might be the D (5 bases). There are 13 residues in the CDR3. Germline loops: CDR1 MNHEY, CDR2 SVGAGI. Trimming removed 5 bases at V and 0 bases at J, with 7 bases between. CDR3 coding DNA: TGTGCCAGCAGTAAACAGGACCAAGAGACCCAGTACTTC. It specifies CASSKQDQETQYF.

The V call is TRBV7-6, the J call TRBJ2-3; TRBD2 aligns across 11 bases. The length of the CDR3 is 15 residues. Unmatched junction bases numbered 2, after V lost 2 bases and J lost 4 bases. The germline gives CDR1 SGHVS, CDR2 FNYEAQ. The CDR3 reads CASSLLAGGPDTQYF. CDR3 bases: TGTGCCAGCAGCTTATTAGCGGGGGGGCCAGATACGCAGTATTTT.

The chain is built from TRBV19 and TRBJ2-7; possible D gene TRBD2, 5 bases. From germline, CDR1 is LNHDA and CDR2 SQIVND (reference sequence). V shed 1 base and J shed 2 bases, with 12 bases lying between them. CDR3 length: 15 residues. DNA of the CDR3: TGTGCCAGTAGTATAGCGGCGGGTTCGGCCTACGAGCAGTACTTC. Translating gives CASSIAAGSAYEQYF.

This clone was seen just once. This chain links TRBV5-6 with TRBJ2-7; 9 bases fit TRBD2. Germline V CDR1 and CDR2: SGHDT, YYEEEE. CDR3 length: 15 residues. Trimming at V came to 5 bases and at J to 4 bases, leaving 10 bases not matched to a gene. The chain's CDR3 is CASSQMAGGPYEQYF. For the CDR3, the DNA is TGTGCCAGCAGTCAGATGGCGGGAGGGCCGTACGAGCAGTACTTC. Based on the CDR3 plus reference TRBV5-6 and TRBJ2-7, the full variable domain is DAGVTQSPTHLIKTRGQQVTLRCSPKSGHDTVSWYQQALGQGPQFIFQYYEEEERQRGNFPDRFSGHQFPNYSSELNVNALLLGDSALYLCASSQMAGGPYEQYFGPGTRLTVT.

This chain links TRBV18 with TRBJ2-7, with 8 positions matching TRBD2. The CDR3 covers 15 residues. J lost 7 bases, V lost 8 bases, and 16 bases had no gene match. The V gene's germline CDR1 is KGHSH and CDR2 LQKENI. This chain's CDR3 is CASRPSGGTLPEQYF. Here the CDR3 DNA reads TGTGCCAGCCGCCCTTCGGGGGGGACCCTTCCAGAGCAGTACTTC.

The chain uses TRBV11-2 and TRBJ2-7, with D hard to call. The V gene lost 0 bases and the J gene lost 4 bases, with 7 bases spanning the gap. Germline CDR1 SGHAT, CDR2 FQNNGV. CDR3 length equals 13 residues. DNA for the CDR3: TGTGCCAGCAGCTTAGATCCATTTTACGAGCAGTACTTC. Translating gives CASSLDPFYEQYF.

The chain carries TRBV5-1 and TRBJ2-7; a possible D gene is TRBD2 (5 bases). The CDR3 is made up of 14 amino acids. V lost 4 bases to trimming and J lost 1 base, with 12 bases between them. CDR1 is SGHRS and CDR2 is YFSETQ in the germline V gene. The CDR3 coding sequence is TGCGCCAGCAGCCTTAACGGGGTATCCTACGAGCAGTACTTC. It codes for CASSLNGVSYEQYF.

There are a few counts of this clone. This sequence joins TRBV5-1 and TRBJ1-3; D uncertain. Trimming cost V 1 base and J 0 bases, with 8 bases left between them. Germline CDR1 and CDR2: SGHRS and YFSETQ. The CDR3 extends over 15 amino acids. The chain's CDR3 is CASSLQPSSGNTIYF. Here the CDR3 DNA reads TGCGCCAGCAGCTTGCAGCCTAGCTCTGGAAACACCATATATTTT. Supplemented by reference TRBV5-1 and TRBJ1-3, the full variable domain reads KAGVTQTPRYLIKTRGQQVTLSCSPISGHRSVSWYQQTPGQGLQFLFEYFSETQRNKGNFPGRFSGRQFSNSRSEMNVSTLELGDSALYLCASSLQPSSGNTIYFGEGSWLTVV.

The genes are TRBV9 and TRBJ2-7; TRBD2 might be the D (5 bases). V lost 4 bases and J lost 6, with 17 bases in between. In germline, CDR1 is SGDLS, CDR2 YYNGEE. The CDR3 is made up of 14 amino acids. The chain's CDR3 is CASSFRLEGSEQYF. As DNA, the CDR3 is TGTGCCAGCAGCTTTCGTTTAGAAGGGAGCGAGCAGTACTTC.

V is TRBV6-6 and J is TRBJ2-1, with a tentative D call TRBD1 (5 bases). This CDR3 has 15 residues. The V end lost 2 bases, the J end lost 8 bases, and 16 bases lay between the germline ends. The germline V gene has CDR1 MNHNY and CDR2 SVGAGI (reference sequence). The chain's CDR3 is CASSYTQGQGDEQFF. In DNA form, the CDR3 reads TGTGCCAGCAGTTACACCCAGGGTCAGGGCGATGAGCAGTTCTTC.

The chain combines TRBV11-2 with TRBJ1-1; perhaps TRBD1 as D (6 bases). Germline lookup yields CDR1 SGHAT and CDR2 FQNNGV. The CDR3 is made up of 13 amino acids. V dropped 5 bases and J dropped 8 bases, with 15 bases sitting between them. The CDR3 region is CASSRDRSLEAFF. The CDR3 DNA reads as TGTGCCAGCAGCCGAGACAGGTCCCTAGAAGCTTTCTTT.

The chain combines TRBV2 with TRBJ1-6, with a weak D call TRBD1 (5 bases). This CDR3 is 14 amino acids long. Germline CDR1 is SNHLY and CDR2 is FYNNEI. V lost 6 bases and J 9 bases, leaving 15 bases between the germline ends. The CDR3 protein is CASSPGGDGSPLHF. The CDR3, as DNA: TGTGCCAGCAGCCCCGGGGGGGACGGTTCACCCCTCCACTTT.

The chain carries TRBV11-2 and TRBJ2-7; 12 bases fit TRBD2. This CDR3 is built from 17 residues. Germline values: CDR1 SGHAT, CDR2 FQNNGV. The V segment lost 5 bases and the J segment 7 bases; nucleotides outside the gene matches: 15. The DNA of the CDR3 is TGTGCCAGCAGCCGGGGGGTGACTAGCGGGGGCCCGACGGAGCAGTACTTC. Encoded protein: CASSRGVTSGGPTEQYF. Full variable domain (missing parts from reference TRBV11-2 and TRBJ2-7): EAGVAQSPRYKIIEKRQSVAFWCNPISGHATLYWYQQILGQGPKLLIQFQNNGVVDDSQLPKDRFSAERLKGVDSTLKIQPAKLEDSAVYLCASSRGVTSGGPTEQYFGPGTRLTVT.